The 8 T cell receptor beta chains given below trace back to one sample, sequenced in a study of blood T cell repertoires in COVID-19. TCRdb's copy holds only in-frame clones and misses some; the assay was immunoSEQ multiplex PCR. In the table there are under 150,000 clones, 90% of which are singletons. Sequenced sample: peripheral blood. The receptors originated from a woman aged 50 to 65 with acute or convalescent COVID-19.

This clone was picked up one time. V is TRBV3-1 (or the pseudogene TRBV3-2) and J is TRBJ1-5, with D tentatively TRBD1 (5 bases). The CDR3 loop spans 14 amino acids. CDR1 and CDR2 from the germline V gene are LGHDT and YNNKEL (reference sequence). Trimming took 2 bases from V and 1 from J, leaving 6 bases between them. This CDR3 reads CASSQSGSNQPQHF. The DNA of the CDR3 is TGTGCCAGCAGCCAATCAGGGAGCAATCAGCCCCAGCATTTT.

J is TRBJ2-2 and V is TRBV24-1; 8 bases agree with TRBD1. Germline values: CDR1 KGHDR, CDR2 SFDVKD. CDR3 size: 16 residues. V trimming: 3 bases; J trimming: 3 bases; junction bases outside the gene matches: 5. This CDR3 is CATSDRRGQYTGELFF. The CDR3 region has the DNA TGTGCCACCAGTGATCGCAGGGGGCAGTACACCGGGGAGCTGTTTTTT.

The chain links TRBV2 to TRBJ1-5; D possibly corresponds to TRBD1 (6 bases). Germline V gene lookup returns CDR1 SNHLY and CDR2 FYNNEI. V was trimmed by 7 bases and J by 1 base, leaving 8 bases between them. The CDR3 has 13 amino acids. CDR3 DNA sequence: TGTGCCAGCAAGGGACAAAGCAATCAGCCCCAGCATTTT. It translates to CASKGQSNQPQHF.

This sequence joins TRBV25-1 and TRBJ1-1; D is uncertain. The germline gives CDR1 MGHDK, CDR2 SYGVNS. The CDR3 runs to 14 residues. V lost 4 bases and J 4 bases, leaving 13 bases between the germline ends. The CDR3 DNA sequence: TGTGCCAGCAGTGCCGGCGGGCGTTTCACTGAAGCTTTCTTT. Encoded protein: CASSAGGRFTEAFF.

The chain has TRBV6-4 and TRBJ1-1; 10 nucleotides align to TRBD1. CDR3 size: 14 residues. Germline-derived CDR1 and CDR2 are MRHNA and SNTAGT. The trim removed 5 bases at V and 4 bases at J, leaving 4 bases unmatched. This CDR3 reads CASSSGQGSTEAFF. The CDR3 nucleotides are TGTGCCAGCAGTTCGGGACAGGGGAGCACTGAAGCTTTCTTT.

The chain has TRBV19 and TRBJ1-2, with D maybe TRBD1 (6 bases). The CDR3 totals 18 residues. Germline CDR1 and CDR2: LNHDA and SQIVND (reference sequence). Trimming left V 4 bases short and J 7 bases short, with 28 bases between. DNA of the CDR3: TGTGCCAGTAGTACCCGCCCCGGGGGGCGCGTTGTCTGGAGTGGCTACACCTTC. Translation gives CASSTRPGGRVVWSGYTF.

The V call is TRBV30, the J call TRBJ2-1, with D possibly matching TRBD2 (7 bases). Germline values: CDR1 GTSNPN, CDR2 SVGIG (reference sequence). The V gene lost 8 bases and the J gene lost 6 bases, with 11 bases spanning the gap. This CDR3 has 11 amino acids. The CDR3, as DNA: TGTGCCGGGGGGGCGAGCAATGAGCAGTTCTTC. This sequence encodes CAGGASNEQFF.

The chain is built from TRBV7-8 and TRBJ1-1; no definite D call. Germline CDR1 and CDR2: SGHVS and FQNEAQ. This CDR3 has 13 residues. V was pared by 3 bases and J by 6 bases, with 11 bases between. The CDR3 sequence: CASSFRVPAEAFF. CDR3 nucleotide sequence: TGTGCCAGCAGCTTTCGGGTCCCGGCTGAAGCTTTCTTT. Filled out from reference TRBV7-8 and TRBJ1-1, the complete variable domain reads GAGVSQSPRYKVAKRGQDVALRCDPISGHVSLFWYQQALGQGPEFLTYFQNEAQLDKSGLPSDRFFAERPEGSVSTLKIQRTQQEDSAVYLCASSFRVPAEAFFGQGTRLTVV.